The rows below give T cell receptor beta chains drawn from one sample of a study of OX40 agonist ivuxolimab in advanced cancers. Profiled with immunoSEQ multiplex PCR; TCRdb holds only in-frame clones, not every one. The sample lists roughly 100,000 clones, approximately 93% occurring once. The material was CD4+ or CD8+ T cells sorted from blood, obtained in a trial of the OX40 agonist ivuxolimab. The receptors originated from an adult with an advanced solid tumor such as melanoma, head and neck, liver or kidney cancer. CDR3s include the opening cysteine and the closing phenylalanine or tryptophan. A D gene is named only where the DNA matches it firmly. Clone size appears in some rows only: once, few, many, or a class for an expanded clone.

>TRBV4-1|TRBJ1-1|NA|NA
TGCGCCAGCAGCCAAGGAGAGGAAACTGAAGCTTTCTTT
CASSQGEETEAFF
>TRBV30|TRBJ2-4|NA|NA
TGTGCCTGGAGTGTCCCCGCCAAAAACATTCAGTACTTC
CAWSVPAKNIQYF
>TRBV6-6|TRBJ2-1|NA|NA
TGTGCCAGCAGTCCTTACAATGAGCAGTTCTTC
CASSPYNEQFF
>TRBV11-2|TRBJ2-5|NA|once
TGTGCCAGCAGCTATCAAGAGACCCAGTACTTC
CASSYQETQYF
>TRBV14|TRBJ2-5|NA|NA
TGTGCCAGCAGCCATGCAGAGACCCAGTACTTC
CASSHAETQYF
>TRBV7-2|TRBJ1-5|NA|NA
TGTGCCAGCAGCTTAGTCCGGGGTAGCAATCAGCCCCAGCATTTT
CASSLVRGSNQPQHF
>TRBV15|TRBJ1-2|NA|NA
TGTGCCACCAGCAGAGGGTCAGGGGATGGCTACACCTTC
CATSRGSGDGYTF
>TRBV5-1|TRBJ1-4|TRBD1|NA
TGCGCCAGCAGGCCCACCGGGACAGGTTTCGAAAAACTGTTTTTT
CASRPTGTGFEKLFF
>TRBV19|TRBJ2-1|NA|NA
TGTGCCAGTAGTATAGACGAGGACAATGAGCAGTTCTTC
CASSIDEDNEQFF
>TRBV7-9|TRBJ2-1|NA|NA
TGTGCCAGCAGCTTAGTCTTTCAGCAGTTCTTC
CASSLVFQQFF
>TRBV7-2|TRBJ1-6|NA|once
TGTGCCAGCAGCTTTGTCAGGGATGGCTCACCCCTCCACTTT
CASSFVRDGSPLHF
>TRBV10-3|TRBJ2-5|TRBD1|once
TGTGCCACCGGCGGACAGGCAGGAGAGACCCAGTACTTC
CATGGQAGETQYF
>TRBV27|TRBJ2-5|NA|NA
TGTGCCAGCAGTTTTTACGGGACCCAGTACTTC
CASSFYGTQYF
>TRBV2|TRBJ1-6|NA|NA
TGTGCCAGCAGTGAATCAGTGCCCTCTTATTCGGGATATAATTCACCCCTCCACTTT
CASSESVPSYSGYNSPLHF
>TRBV29-1|TRBJ2-2|NA|NA
TGCAGCGTTGAAGGACTCACCGGGGAGCTGTTTTTT
CSVEGLTGELFF
>TRBV6-6|TRBJ1-2|TRBD1|NA
TGTGCCAGCAGTAGACGACAGGGGGGTGGAGGCTACACCTTC
CASSRRQGGGGYTF
>TRBV4-3|TRBJ1-6|NA|NA
TGCGCCAGCAGCCAAGTTGCTTCAGGTTCACCCCTCCACTTT
CASSQVASGSPLHF
>TRBV28|TRBJ1-5|NA|NA
TGTGCCAGCAGATTACAGTTAGATCAGCCCCAGCATTTT
CASRLQLDQPQHF
>TRBV5-1|TRBJ2-3|TRBD1|NA
TGCGCCAGCACTCCCAACCCACAGGGGGCGACCACAGATACGCAGTATTTT
CASTPNPQGATTDTQYF
>TRBV28|TRBJ2-3|TRBD2|NA
TGTGCCAGCAGATCGACTACTAGCGGTACGCAGTATTTT
CASRSTTSGTQYF
>TRBV30|TRBJ1-4|NA|few
TGTGCCTGGGGGGCAGGCAGTGCTGAAAAACTGTTTTTT
CAWGAGSAEKLFF
>TRBV10-3|TRBJ1-2|NA|NA
TGTGCCATCAGCGAGGGTGGGGCAGACACCTTC
CAISEGGADTF
>TRBV9|TRBJ1-3|NA|NA
TGTGCCAGCAGCGACAGTAAGCCGGACAACTCTGGAAACACCATATATTTT
CASSDSKPDNSGNTIYF
>TRBV6-6|TRBJ1-5|NA|NA
TGTGCCAGCAGTTACCTTACCGACGGCAATCAGCCCCAGCATTTT
CASSYLTDGNQPQHF
>TRBV7-3|TRBJ2-2|NA|once
TGTGCCAGCAGCTCCCAAGGGGCCGGGGAGCTGTTTTTT
CASSSQGAGELFF
>TRBV5-1|TRBJ2-3|TRBD2|NA
TGCGCCAGCAGCTTTTCGCGGGGGGTTCGCCGCACAGATACGCAGTATTTT
CASSFSRGVRRTDTQYF
>TRBV7-8|TRBJ2-7|NA|NA
TGTGCCAGCAGGACGTTTGGCTCCTACGAGCAGTACTTC
CASRTFGSYEQYF
>TRBV30|TRBJ1-3|TRBD1|NA
TGTGCCTGGAACCAAAATCAGGGGGCTGGAAACACCATATATTTT
CAWNQNQGAGNTIYF
>TRBV6-6|TRBJ1-5|TRBD1|once
TGTGCCAGCAATAGAGACAGGGCGATGCCCAATCAGCCCCAGCATTTT
CASNRDRAMPNQPQHF
>TRBV2|TRBJ2-3|NA|NA
TGTGCCAGCAGTGAAGTCGCAGATACGCAGTATTTT
CASSEVADTQYF
>TRBV28|TRBJ2-3|NA|NA
TGTGCCAGCAGTTTGCCAGCTCGCACAGATACGCAGTATTTT
CASSLPARTDTQYF
>TRBV4-3|TRBJ1-5|NA|NA
TGCGCCAGCAGCCAAGAGTGGCTTTATGAGCAAGGCCAGCCCCAGCATTTT
CASSQEWLYEQGQPQHF
>TRBV5-1|TRBJ2-5|TRBD1|NA
TGCGCCAGCAGCTTGGCGGGACAGTTAGGAGAGACCCAGTACTTC
CASSLAGQLGETQYF
>TRBV27|TRBJ2-1|TRBD2|once
TGTGCCAGCAGTTCCTCCTATCTATTAGCGGGAGGGGGGAATGAGCAGTTCTTC
CASSSSYLLAGGGNEQFF
>TRBV9|TRBJ2-3|NA|NA
TGTGCCAGCAGCGTCGCCCCGGGGTGGACAGATACGCAGTATTTT
CASSVAPGWTDTQYF
>TRBV29-1|TRBJ1-1|TRBD1|NA
TGCAGCGTTGAAGATCTCAGGACAGGGTACACTGAAGCTTTCTTT
CSVEDLRTGYTEAFF
>TRBV7-9|TRBJ2-7|NA|NA
TGTGCCAGCAGCTCTAGCGTGTACGAGCAGTACTTC
CASSSSVYEQYF
>TRBV6-5|TRBJ1-5|NA|NA
TGTGCCAGCAGTTACTCGGGGGGAAGCAATCAGCCCCAGCATTTT
CASSYSGGSNQPQHF
>TRBV7-2|TRBJ1-5|NA|NA
TGTGCCAGCAGCTTAGACAGGTACGGCAATCAGCCCCAGCATTTT
CASSLDRYGNQPQHF
>TRBV18|TRBJ1-5|TRBD1|NA
TGTGCCAGCTCACCACCGGGGCAGGGGGCAGGCAATCAGCCCCAGCATTTT
CASSPPGQGAGNQPQHF